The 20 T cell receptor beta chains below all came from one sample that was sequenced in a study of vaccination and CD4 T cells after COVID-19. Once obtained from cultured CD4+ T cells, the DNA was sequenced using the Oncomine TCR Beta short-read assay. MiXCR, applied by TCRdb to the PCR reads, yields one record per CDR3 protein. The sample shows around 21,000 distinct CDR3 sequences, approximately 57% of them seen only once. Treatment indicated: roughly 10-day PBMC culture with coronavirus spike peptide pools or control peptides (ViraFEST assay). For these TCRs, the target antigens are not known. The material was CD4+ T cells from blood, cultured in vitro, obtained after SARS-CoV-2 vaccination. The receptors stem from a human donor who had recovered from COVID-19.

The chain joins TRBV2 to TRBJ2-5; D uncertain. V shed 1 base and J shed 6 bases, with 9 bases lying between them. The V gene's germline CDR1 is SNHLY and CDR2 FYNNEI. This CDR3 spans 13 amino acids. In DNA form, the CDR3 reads TGTGCCAGCAGTGAAGTTAATAGTCAGACCCAGTACTTC. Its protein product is CASSEVNSQTQYF.

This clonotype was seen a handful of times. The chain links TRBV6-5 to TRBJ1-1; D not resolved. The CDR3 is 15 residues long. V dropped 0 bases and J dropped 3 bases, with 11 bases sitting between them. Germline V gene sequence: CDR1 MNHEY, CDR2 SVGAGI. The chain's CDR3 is CASSYSAVHYTEAFF. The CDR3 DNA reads TGTGCCAGCAGTTACTCAGCGGTTCACTACACTGAAGCTTTCTTT.

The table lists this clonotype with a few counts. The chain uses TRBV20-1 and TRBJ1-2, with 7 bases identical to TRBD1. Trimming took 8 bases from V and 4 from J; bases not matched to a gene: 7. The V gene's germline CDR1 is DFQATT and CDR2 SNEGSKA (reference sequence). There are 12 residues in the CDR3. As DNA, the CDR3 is TGCAGTCCACGACAGGGCTCCTATGGCTACACCTTC. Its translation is CSPRQGSYGYTF.

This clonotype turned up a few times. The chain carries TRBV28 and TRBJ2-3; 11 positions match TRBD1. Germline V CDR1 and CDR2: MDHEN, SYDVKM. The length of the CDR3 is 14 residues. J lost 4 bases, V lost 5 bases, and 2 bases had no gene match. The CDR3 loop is CASSGDRGADTQYF. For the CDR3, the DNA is TGTGCCAGCAGTGGGGACAGGGGGGCAGATACGCAGTATTTT. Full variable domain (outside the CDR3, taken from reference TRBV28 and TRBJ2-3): DVKVTQSSRYLVKRTGEKVFLECVQDMDHENMFWYRQDPGLGLRLIYFSYDVKMKEKGDIPEGYSVSREKKERFSLILESASTNQTSMYLCASSGDRGADTQYFGPGTRLTVL.

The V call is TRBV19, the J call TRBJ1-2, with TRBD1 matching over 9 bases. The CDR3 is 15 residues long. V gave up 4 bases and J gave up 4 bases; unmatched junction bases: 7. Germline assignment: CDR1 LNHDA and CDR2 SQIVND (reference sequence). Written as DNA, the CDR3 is TGTGCCAGTAGTACCGGACAGGGGACTTTCTATGGCTACACCTTC. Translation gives CASSTGQGTFYGYTF.

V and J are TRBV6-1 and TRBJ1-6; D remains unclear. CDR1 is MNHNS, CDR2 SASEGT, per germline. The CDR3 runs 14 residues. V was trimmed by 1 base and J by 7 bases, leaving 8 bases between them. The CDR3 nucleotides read TGTGCCAGCAGTGAAGTAGGGAACAATTCACCCCTCCACTTT. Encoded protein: CASSEVGNNSPLHF.

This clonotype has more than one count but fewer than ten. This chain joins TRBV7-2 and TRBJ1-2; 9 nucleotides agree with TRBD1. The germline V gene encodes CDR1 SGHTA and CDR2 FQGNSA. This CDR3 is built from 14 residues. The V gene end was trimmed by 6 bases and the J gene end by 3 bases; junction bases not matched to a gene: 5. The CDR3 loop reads CASRFGQGYYGYTF. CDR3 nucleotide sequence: TGTGCCAGCAGATTCGGACAGGGGTACTATGGCTACACCTTC.

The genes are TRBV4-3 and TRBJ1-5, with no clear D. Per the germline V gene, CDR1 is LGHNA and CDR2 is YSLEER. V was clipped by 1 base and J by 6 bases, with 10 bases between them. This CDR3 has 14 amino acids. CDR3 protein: CASSQGVVSQPQHF. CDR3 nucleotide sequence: TGCGCCAGCAGCCAAGGGGTTGTGTCTCAGCCCCAGCATTTT.

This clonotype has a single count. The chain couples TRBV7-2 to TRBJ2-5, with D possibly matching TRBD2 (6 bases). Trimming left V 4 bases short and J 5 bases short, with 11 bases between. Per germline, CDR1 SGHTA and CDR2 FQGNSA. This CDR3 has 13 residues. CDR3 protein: CASSSGTQETQYF. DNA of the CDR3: TGTGCCAGCAGCTCCGGGACTCAGGAGACCCAGTACTTC.

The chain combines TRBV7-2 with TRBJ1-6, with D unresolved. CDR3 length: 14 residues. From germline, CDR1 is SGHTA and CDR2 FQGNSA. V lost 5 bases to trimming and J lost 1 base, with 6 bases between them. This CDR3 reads CASSLGSYNSPLHF. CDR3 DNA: TGTGCCAGCAGCCTAGGGTCCTATAATTCACCCCTCCACTTT.

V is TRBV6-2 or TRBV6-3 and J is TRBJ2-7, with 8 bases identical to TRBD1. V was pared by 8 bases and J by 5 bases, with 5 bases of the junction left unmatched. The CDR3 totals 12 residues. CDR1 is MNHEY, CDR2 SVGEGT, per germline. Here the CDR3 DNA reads TGTGCCAGCTCGGACAGGGTAAACGAGCAGTACTTC. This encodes CASSDRVNEQYF.

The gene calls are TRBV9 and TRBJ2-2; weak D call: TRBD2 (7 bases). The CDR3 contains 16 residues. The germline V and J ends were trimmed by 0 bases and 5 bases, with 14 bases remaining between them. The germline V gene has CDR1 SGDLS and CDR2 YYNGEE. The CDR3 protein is CASSVGLGGATGELFF. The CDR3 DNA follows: TGTGCCAGCAGCGTAGGTCTTGGGGGGGCGACCGGGGAGCTGTTTTTT.

As DNA, the CDR3 is TGTGCCAGCAGTGGGACAGGGGGGGGCCCCCAGCATTTT. Protein: CASSGTGGGPQHF. The chain recombines TRBV2 with TRBJ1-5, with TRBD1 identical over 10 bases. There are 13 residues in the CDR3. V dropped 4 bases and J dropped 10; count of bases not matched to a gene: 4. The germline CDR1 and CDR2 sequences are SNHLY and FYNNEI.

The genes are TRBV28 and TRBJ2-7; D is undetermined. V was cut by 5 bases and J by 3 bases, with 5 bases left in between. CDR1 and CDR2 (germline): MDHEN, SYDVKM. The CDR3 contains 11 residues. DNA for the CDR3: TGTGCCAGCAGTCGAGACTACGAGCAGTACTTC. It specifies CASSRDYEQYF.

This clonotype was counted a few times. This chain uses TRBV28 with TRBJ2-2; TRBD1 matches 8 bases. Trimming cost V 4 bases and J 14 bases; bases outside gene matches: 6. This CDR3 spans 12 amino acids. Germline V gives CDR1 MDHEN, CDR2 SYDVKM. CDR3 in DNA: TGTGCCAGCAGTTCACGGACAGGGAAACTGTTTTTT. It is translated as CASSSRTGKLFF.

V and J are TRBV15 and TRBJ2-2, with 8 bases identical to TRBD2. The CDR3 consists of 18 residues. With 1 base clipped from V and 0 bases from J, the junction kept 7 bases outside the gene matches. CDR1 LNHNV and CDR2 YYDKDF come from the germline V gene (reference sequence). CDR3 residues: CATSRGLATFPNTGELFF. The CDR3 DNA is TGTGCCACCAGCAGAGGACTAGCGACGTTCCCGAACACCGGGGAGCTGTTTTTT.

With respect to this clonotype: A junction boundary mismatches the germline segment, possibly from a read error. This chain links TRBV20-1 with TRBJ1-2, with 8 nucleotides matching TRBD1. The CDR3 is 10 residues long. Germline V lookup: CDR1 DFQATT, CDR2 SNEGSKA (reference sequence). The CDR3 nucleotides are TGCAGTGCTAGAAGTGACAGGGGCCTCTTC. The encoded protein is CSARSDRGLF.

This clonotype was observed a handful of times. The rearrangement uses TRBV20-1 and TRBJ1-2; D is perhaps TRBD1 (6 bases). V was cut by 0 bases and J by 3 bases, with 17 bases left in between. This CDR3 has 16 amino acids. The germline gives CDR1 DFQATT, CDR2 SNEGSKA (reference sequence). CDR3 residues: CSARDIRRGRDYGYTF. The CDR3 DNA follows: TGCAGTGCTAGAGATATTCGCAGGGGTCGTGACTATGGCTACACCTTC.

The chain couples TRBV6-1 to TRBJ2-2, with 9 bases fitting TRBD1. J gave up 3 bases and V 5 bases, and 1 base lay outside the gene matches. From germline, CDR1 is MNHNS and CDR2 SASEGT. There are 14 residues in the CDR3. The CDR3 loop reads CASSRTGDTGELFF. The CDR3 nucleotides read TGTGCCAGCAGTCGGACAGGGGACACCGGGGAGCTGTTTTTT.

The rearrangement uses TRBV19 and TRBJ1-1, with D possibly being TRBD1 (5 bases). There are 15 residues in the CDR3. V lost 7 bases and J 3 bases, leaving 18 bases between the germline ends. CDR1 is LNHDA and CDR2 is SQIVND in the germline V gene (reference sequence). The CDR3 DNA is TGTGCCAGTATCCGCCGACGGGGGGAGCACACTGAAGCTTTCTTT. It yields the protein CASIRRRGEHTEAFF.